This T cell receptor beta chain was sequenced during a study of T cells in Graves' hyperthyroidism and ophthalmopathy. From RNA transcripts, TCR beta CDR3 regions were amplified. RT-PCR in the first round (using the HTBI primer set) targeted the TCR CDR3. MiXCR, run by TCRdb on the multiplex PCR reads, gives a single entry per CDR3 protein. The table lists around 700,000 distinct CDR3 sequences, 15% to 20% of them singletons, with around 17% in the top ten. Looked up from germline, CDR1 is DFQATT and CDR2 is SNEGSKA (reference sequence). The CDR3 is made up of 17 amino acids. Trimming pared 7 bases from V and 0 bases from J, leaving 24 bases between.

The TCR was taken from a woman between 45 and 65 years old with Graves' hyperthyroidism that later progressed to Graves' ophthalmopathy. J is TRBJ1-1 and V is TRBV20-1; D is perhaps TRBD1 (5 bases). Sequenced material: blood. The CDR3: CSVSGRQILGMNTEAFF. CDR3 sequence (DNA): TGCAGTGTATCGGGGCGACAGATCCTAGGAATGAACACTGAAGCTTTCTTT.